The rows below give T cell receptor beta chains drawn from one sample of a study of blood T cells in healthy people across ages. Via MiXCR, TCRdb re-called the 5' RACE reads, giving one row per CDR3 protein. The table has about 580,000 distinct CDR3 sequences, around half seen once. Source material: blood. The receptors shown here come from an elderly man in good health. Both conserved end residues are part of each CDR3. The D gene is left open where the match is weak. Expanded clones get a size class; other rows say once, few or many, or leave the size out.

j_gene,d_gene,abundance,v_gene,len,CDR3nt,CDR3aa
TRBJ2-1,TRBD2,-,TRBV5-1,15,TGCGCCAGCAGCCCTGGGACTAGCGGGATTGATGAGCAGTTCTTC,CASSPGTSGIDEQFF
TRBJ2-7,-,-,TRBV7-2,14,TGTGCCAGCAGCTGGGGACTTGCTAACTACGAGCAGTACTTC,CASSWGLANYEQYF
TRBJ1-2,-,-,TRBV20-1,15,TGCAGTGCAAACATCCCAGGACAAGGAGTGTACGGCTACACCTTC,CSANIPGQGVYGYTF
TRBJ2-7,TRBD2,many,TRBV7-9,16,TGTGCCAGCAGCTTAGCTAGCGGGAGAGGGGGATACGAGCAGTACTTC,CASSLASGRGGYEQYF
TRBJ2-1,TRBD2,-,TRBV24-1,15,TGTGCCACCAGTGTTATGACTAGCGGCTACAATGAGCAGTTCTTC,CATSVMTSGYNEQFF
TRBJ2-6,-,-,TRBV7-2,16,TGTGCCAGCATAAACTATGCTCTCTCTGGGGCCAACGTCCTGACTTTC,CASINYALSGANVLTF
TRBJ2-7,-,few,TRBV15,17,TGTGCCACCAGCAGAGATAAAAGGGAGTGGAGCTCCTACGAGCAGTACTTC,CATSRDKREWSSYEQYF
TRBJ2-7,TRBD1,many,TRBV6-6,15,TGTGCCAGCAGACTTGGACAGGACCCCTCCTACGAGCAGTACTTC,CASRLGQDPSYEQYF
TRBJ2-1,-,-,TRBV10-3,14,TGTGCCACCAGGGGAGCGGCGGGAAACAATGAGCAGTTCTTC,CATRGAAGNNEQFF
TRBJ2-1,-,-,TRBV4-1,13,TGCGCCAGCAGCCAAGATAGGGGGAGGGAGCAGTTCTTC,CASSQDRGREQFF
TRBJ2-7,-,few,TRBV5-1,14,TGCGCCAGCAGCTCCGACCGGACGTTGAACGAGCAGTACTTC,CASSSDRTLNEQYF
TRBJ2-7,-,-,TRBV4-1,14,TGCGCCAGCAGCCAAGATGGAGAACCCTACGAGCAGTACTTC,CASSQDGEPYEQYF
TRBJ2-3,-,-,TRBV9,16,TGTGCCAGCAGCGTAGACGGGACGGCGAGCACAGATACGCAGTATTTT,CASSVDGTASTDTQYF
TRBJ2-7,-,-,TRBV20-1,14,TGCAGTGCTACAGGGACGGGGAGCTCCTGCGAGCAGTACTTC,CSATGTGSSCEQYF
TRBJ2-7,TRBD1,-,TRBV25-1,14,TGTGCCAGCAGTGAAGGGACAGGAGTATACGAGCAGTACTTC,CASSEGTGVYEQYF
TRBJ1-5,-,few,TRBV6-5,14,TGTGCCAGCGTCGGAGGCAGCTACAATCAGCCCCAGCATTTT,CASVGGSYNQPQHF
TRBJ2-7,-,-,TRBV7-2,14,TGTGCCAGCAGCTTAGACGTCGTGGTCAACGAGCAGTACTTC,CASSLDVVVNEQYF
TRBJ2-7,TRBD1,-,TRBV5-1,14,TGCGCCAGCGCGGTCGGGACAGTGCCCTACGAGCAGTACTTC,CASAVGTVPYEQYF
TRBJ2-5,-,-,TRBV7-8,12,TGTGCCAGCAGCCCCGGAGCGTCCTGGCAGTACTTC,CASSPGASWQYF
TRBJ2-7,TRBD1,-,TRBV10-3,12,TGTGCCACAGGACAGGGGGCGCCCGAGCAGTACTTC,CATGQGAPEQYF
TRBJ2-3,TRBD2,-,TRBV2,15,TGTGCCAGCAGTCGACTAGCGGGGGGGTCAGATACGCAGTATTTT,CASSRLAGGSDTQYF
TRBJ2-2,-,-,TRBV7-7,14,TGTGCTAGCAGCTTATTTTTGGACACCGGGGAGCTGTTTTTT,CASSLFLDTGELFF
TRBJ2-1,-,-,TRBV6-1,15,TGTGCCAGCAGGTTGGAGCGAGACCTCTACAATGAGCAGTTCTTC,CASRLERDLYNEQFF
TRBJ2-6,-,-,TRBV3-1,14,TGTGCCAGCAGCCGGGCAAGTAGGGCCAACGTCCTGACTTTC,CASSRASRANVLTF
TRBJ2-7,TRBD1,few,TRBV4-3,15,TGCGCCAGCAGCCGCCGAACCGGGACAGTACTACGGCAGTACTTC,CASSRRTGTVLRQYF
TRBJ1-2,-,-,TRBV4-3,14,TGCGCCAGCAGCCAAGAGGGGGGGCACGGTGGCTACACCTTC,CASSQEGGHGGYTF
TRBJ1-4,-,-,TRBV28,14,TGTGCCAGCAGTTTATCAGGGATTAATGAAAAACTGTTTTTT,CASSLSGINEKLFF
TRBJ1-2,-,-,TRBV7-2,15,TGTGCCAGCAGTAATCAGCGGGGGGTTGGATATGGCTACACCTTC,CASSNQRGVGYGYTF
TRBJ2-5,TRBD1,-,TRBV27,14,TGTGCCAGCAGAGGGCAGGGGGTTGGCGAGACCCAGTACTTC,CASRGQGVGETQYF
TRBJ2-7,-,few,TRBV10-3,11,TGTGCCACTGAACAGGGCGGGGAGCAGTACTTC,CATEQGGEQYF
TRBJ2-7,-,few,TRBV3-1,11,TGTGCCAGCAGCCAAGACTCCGAGCAGTACTTC,CASSQDSEQYF
TRBJ2-7,TRBD1,-,TRBV6-2/TRBV6-3,14,TGTGCCAGCAGGATGACAGGGAATTTGGACGAGCAGTACTTC,CASRMTGNLDEQYF
TRBJ1-1,TRBD1,once,TRBV27,14,TGTGCCAGCAATCGACAGGGACCGAACACTGAAGCTTTCTTT,CASNRQGPNTEAFF
TRBJ2-7,-,-,TRBV28,16,TGTGCCAGCAGTGCGAACAGGGCTGATTTATCCTACGAGCAGTACTTC,CASSANRADLSYEQYF
TRBJ2-1,TRBD2,once,TRBV7-2,19,TGTGCCAGCAGCTCCGCCCTATCAACTAGCGACAGACTTCGAGGTGAGCAGTTCTTC,CASSSALSTSDRLRGEQFF
TRBJ2-1,TRBD2,few,TRBV6-2/TRBV6-3,14,TGTGCCAGCAGTTACCCAGGGACTACCAATGAGCAGTTCTTC,CASSYPGTTNEQFF
TRBJ2-1,TRBD1,-,TRBV4-1,19,TGCGCCAGCAGCCAAGGGAAAGGCCTAATGGGACAGACAGACAATGAGCAGTTCTTC,CASSQGKGLMGQTDNEQFF
TRBJ2-3,-,-,TRBV20-1,13,TGCAGTGCTGATAGCGGAAGCACAGATACGCAGTATTTT,CSADSGSTDTQYF
TRBJ1-4,-,-,TRBV15,16,TGTGCCACCAGCAGCCCCAGGGACCCCACCCGGGAAAAACTGTTTTTT,CATSSPRDPTREKLFF
TRBJ1-2,TRBD1,few,TRBV7-2,15,TGTGCCAGCAGCTTAGGAACAGGGGCAGGCTATGGCTACACCTTC,CASSLGTGAGYGYTF